The rows below give T cell receptor beta chains drawn from one sample of a study of identical twins. Via MiXCR, TCRdb re-called the 5' RACE reads, giving one row per CDR3 protein. The sample lists 240,000 or so distinct CDR3 sequences, roughly 7% occurring once. The data were also submitted as part of a second study, on yellow fever vaccine responses in identical twins.

Sequencing used memory (CD45RO+) T cells sorted from blood. The receptors were gathered from a woman under 30 in good health. Each CDR3 is given with its conserved first and last residue. The D gene is left open where the match is weak. Not all rows give a size; the values are once, few, many and, for expanded clones, a class.

TRBJ2-7 12 few TRBV27 TRBD1 CASSYGQGPWYF TGTGCCAGCAGCTATGGACAGGGCCCTTGGTACTTC
TRBJ1-2 13 few TRBV10-3 TRBD1 CAIRDRDLDGYTF TGTGCCATCAGAGACAGGGATCTTGATGGCTACACCTTC
TRBJ2-2 16 - TRBV6-5 - CASSYTLPSNTGELFF TGTGCCAGCAGTTACACACTTCCTAGCAACACCGGGGAGCTGTTTTTT
TRBJ2-7 13 - TRBV29-1 TRBD1 CSVRPDRAGEQYF TGCAGCGTTCGACCAGACAGGGCAGGGGAGCAGTACTTC
TRBJ2-7 15 many TRBV24-1 - CATNYGSWGAYEQYF TGTGCCACCAACTACGGCTCCTGGGGGGCCTACGAGCAGTACTTC
TRBJ1-1 11 many TRBV29-1 - CTVERGTEAFF TGCACCGTCGAGCGCGGCACTGAAGCTTTCTTT
TRBJ2-5 10 - TRBV20-1 - CSASKETQYF TGCAGTGCTAGTAAGGAGACCCAGTACTTC
TRBJ2-3 16 few TRBV7-2 TRBD2 CASSPFSGAGADTQCF TGTGCCAGCAGCCCCTTCAGCGGGGCTGGCGCAGATACGCAGTGTTTT
TRBJ2-3 15 many TRBV12-3/TRBV12-4 - CASSLEGQSTDTQYF TGTGCCAGCAGTTTAGAAGGACAGAGCACAGATACGCAGTATTTT
TRBJ1-2 14 - TRBV7-8 - CASSLLGGGYGYTF TGTGCCAGCAGCCTTTTAGGTGGGGGCTATGGCTACACCTTC
TRBJ1-1 11 many TRBV2 TRBD1 CASSGTGRAFF TGTGCCAGCAGTGGGACAGGGCGAGCTTTCTTT
TRBJ2-5 17 few TRBV3-1 TRBD1 CASSQSSGTGPWETQYF TGTGCCAGCAGCCAATCGTCCGGGACAGGGCCTTGGGAGACCCAGTACTTC
TRBJ2-1 15 few TRBV12-3/TRBV12-4 TRBD2 CASSWLAGLNNEQFF TGTGCCAGCAGTTGGCTAGCGGGACTTAACAATGAGCAGTTCTTC
TRBJ1-2 13 few TRBV11-3 - CASSLAWGTSYTF TGTGCCAGCAGCTTAGCCTGGGGGACGAGCTACACCTTC
TRBJ2-3 17 once TRBV11-2 TRBD2 CASSLNFLAGGSDTQYF TGTGCCAGCAGCTTAAACTTCCTAGCGGGGGGATCAGATACGCAGTATTTT
TRBJ2-1 14 - TRBV10-1 - CASSERAGVGEQFF TGCGCCAGCTCCGAGAGGGCCGGGGTAGGTGAGCAGTTCTTC
TRBJ2-1 17 few TRBV21-1 - CASTGPPSGAYYNEQFF TGTGCCAGCACCGGGCCGCCCAGCGGGGCCTACTACAATGAGCAGTTCTTC
TRBJ2-7 17 many TRBV29-1 TRBD2 CSAGLAGGPTSSYEQYF TGCAGCGCGGGACTAGCGGGAGGGCCTACTTCGTCCTACGAGCAGTACTTC
TRBJ1-5 13 few TRBV9 - CASSGGRDQPQHF TGTGCCAGCAGCGGGGGGCGCGATCAGCCCCAGCATTTT
TRBJ2-2 18 many TRBV11-1 TRBD1 CASSLVGQTGTNTGELFF TGTGCCAGCAGCTTAGTCGGCCAGACAGGGACCAACACCGGGGAGCTGTTTTTT
TRBJ1-1 15 - TRBV11-2 - CASSSRKHMNTEAFF TGTGCCAGCAGCTCTAGGAAACATATGAACACTGAAGCTTTCTTT
TRBJ2-1 13 many TRBV28 - CASSLSRAHEQFF TGTGCCAGCAGTTTATCTAGGGCCCATGAGCAGTTCTTC
TRBJ1-1 15 many TRBV7-3 - CASSLTAGPNTEAFF TGTGCCAGCAGCTTAACGGCGGGACCGAACACTGAAGCTTTCTTT
TRBJ2-5 14 many TRBV5-1 TRBD2 CASSETSGRETQYF TGCGCCAGCAGTGAGACTAGCGGGAGGGAGACCCAGTACTTC
TRBJ2-7 17 many TRBV10-3 TRBD2 CATYPGSLWEGPYEQYF TGTGCCACCTACCCCGGGTCGTTGTGGGAGGGTCCCTACGAGCAGTACTTC
TRBJ2-1 13 - TRBV2 TRBD2 CASSPLAIGEQFF TGTGCCAGCAGTCCACTAGCGATTGGTGAGCAGTTCTTC
TRBJ1-1 12 - TRBV20-1 TRBD1 CSARQGGLGAFF TGCAGTGCCCGACAGGGTGGTCTGGGAGCTTTCTTT